This entry lists 14 T cell receptor beta chains sequenced from one sample in a study of blood T cell repertoires in COVID-19. Sequencing used immunoSEQ multiplex PCR; TCRdb keeps in-frame clones, though not all of them. The sample shows around 160,000 clones, around 84% of them seen only once. Material for sequencing was peripheral blood. The receptors originated from a human donor in a cohort sampled during active COVID-19.

V and J are TRBV21-1 and TRBJ1-4; the D call of TRBD1 is as the table states it, not checked on the DNA. TRBV21-1 is termed a pseudogene. CDR3 length: 15 amino acids. The CDR3 nucleotides read TGTGCCAGCAGCATCGGGGACAGGTTTAATGAAAAACTGTTTTTT. Its protein is CASSIGDRFNEKLFF.

The chain couples TRBV10-3 to TRBJ1-2, with TRBD1 as a possible D gene (6 bases). Per the germline V gene, CDR1 is ENHRY and CDR2 is SYGVKD. The CDR3 runs 14 residues. Trimming pared 3 bases from V and 3 bases from J, leaving 11 bases between. The CDR3 DNA sequence: TGTGCCATCAGTGAAGGGGGAGCTTACTATGGCTACACCTTC. Translating it yields CAISEGGAYYGYTF.

This clone is a singleton in its sample. The rearrangement joins TRBV27 to TRBJ2-2; TRBD1 aligns across 8 bases. The CDR3 extends over 17 amino acids. Losses at the gene ends were 6 bases for V and 4 bases for J; bases not matched to a gene: 13. Germline-derived CDR1 and CDR2 are MNHEY and SMNVEV (reference sequence). The CDR3 nucleotides are TGTGCCAGCAGCCTCCGGGACAGGAGTTGGAGCACCGGGGAGCTGTTTTTT. Translation: CASSLRDRSWSTGELFF.

The CDR3 loop reads CASGGGAGTEAFF. The CDR3 region has the DNA TGTGCCAGCGGAGGGGGCGCGGGGACTGAAGCTTTCTTT. V is TRBV19 and J is TRBJ1-1; TRBD1 agrees at 7 bases. The CDR3 is made up of 13 amino acids. Trimming cost V 9 bases and J 5 bases; bases outside gene matches: 9. Germline lookup yields CDR1 LNHDA and CDR2 SQIVND (reference sequence).

The chain recombines TRBV30 with TRBJ1-1; 7 nucleotides align to TRBD1. Losses at the gene ends were 2 bases for V and 4 bases for J; bases not matched to a gene: 10. CDR3 length: 15 residues. Germline-derived CDR1 and CDR2 are GTSNPN and SVGIG (reference sequence). The CDR3 sequence is CAWSPLDRASTEAFF. CDR3 bases: TGTGCCTGGAGTCCCCTAGACAGGGCGAGCACTGAAGCTTTCTTT.

The chain carries TRBV12-3 or TRBV12-4 and TRBJ1-2; D remains ambiguous. The CDR3 sequence is 13 residues long. The V gene lost 1 base and the J gene lost 4 bases, with 7 bases spanning the gap. DNA of the CDR3: TGTGCCAGCAGTTTAGATCCCCGCTATGGCTACACCTTC. Translated, it gives CASSLDPRYGYTF.

This clone was counted once. J is TRBJ1-5 and V is TRBV30, with D hard to call. Germline loops: CDR1 GTSNPN, CDR2 SVGIG (reference sequence). Trimming cost V 2 bases and J 5 bases, with 13 bases left between them. This CDR3 has 14 amino acids. Here the CDR3 reads CAWSSGNGDQPQHF. The CDR3 nucleotides read TGTGCCTGGAGTTCGGGGAATGGGGATCAGCCCCAGCATTTT.

The gene calls are TRBV7-2 and TRBJ2-5; TRBD2 matches at 14 bases. V dropped 5 bases and J dropped 4; count of bases not matched to a gene: 6. Germline V lookup: CDR1 SGHTA, CDR2 FQGNSA. This CDR3 region has 16 residues. The CDR3 is CASSETSGGAGETQYF. The CDR3 DNA sequence: TGTGCCAGCAGCGAGACTAGCGGGGGGGCCGGAGAGACCCAGTACTTC.

This sequence joins TRBV5-5 and TRBJ1-2, with a weak D call TRBD1 (6 bases). V lost 3 bases and J 0 bases, leaving 15 bases between the germline ends. The CDR3 runs 16 residues. Germline V CDR1 and CDR2: SGHKS, YYEKEE (reference sequence). CDR3 sequence reads: CASSSPDRRPNYGYTF. DNA of the CDR3: TGTGCCAGCAGCTCCCCCGACAGGCGCCCTAACTATGGCTACACCTTC.

The chain combines TRBV5-6 with TRBJ1-2; maybe TRBD1 (5 bases). Deletions cut 7 bases from V and 6 bases from J, with 19 bases between. Looked up from germline, CDR1 is SGHDT and CDR2 is YYEEEE. This CDR3 comprises 14 residues. CDR3 sequence reads: CASRGMGGSDGYTF. Here the CDR3 DNA reads TGTGCCAGCCGGGGGATGGGAGGGTCGGATGGCTACACCTTC.

This clone was seen just once. The chain has TRBV6-5 and TRBJ1-2; D unclear. The V and J ends lost 7 bases and 8 bases respectively, with 11 bases between them. Germline V lookup: CDR1 MNHEY, CDR2 SVGAGI. The CDR3 contains 11 residues. The chain's CDR3 is CASKDGEGYTF. The CDR3 DNA is TGTGCCAGCAAAGACGGGGAGGGCTACACCTTC.

The chain couples TRBV19 to TRBJ2-1; 10 bases line up with TRBD1. The CDR3 loop spans 14 amino acids. Germline trimming cut 6 bases from V and 7 bases from J; bases unmatched to any gene: 6. Germline assignment: CDR1 LNHDA and CDR2 SQIVND (reference sequence). The CDR3 DNA reads as TGTGCCAGTAGACCGGGACAGGGGCGTAATGAGCAGTTCTTC. This codes for CASRPGQGRNEQFF. Drawing the rest from reference TRBV19 and TRBJ2-1, the complete variable domain is DGGITQSPKYLFRKEGQNVTLSCEQNLNHDAMYWYRQDPGQGLRLIYYSQIVNDFQKGDIAEGYSVSREKKESFPLTVTSAQKNPTAFYLCASRPGQGRNEQFFGPGTRLTVL.

This clone turned up a few times. The V gene is TRBV27, the J gene TRBJ2-1, with D perhaps matching TRBD2 (5 bases). Trimming shortened V by 0 bases and J by 8 bases, and 14 bases separated the two germline ends. This CDR3 has 15 amino acids. Germline V gene lookup returns CDR1 MNHEY and CDR2 SMNVEV (reference sequence). The CDR3: CASSLSISGKDEQFF. Here the CDR3 DNA reads TGTGCCAGCAGTTTATCGATATCCGGGAAGGATGAGCAGTTCTTC.

This rearrangement joins TRBV7-9 to TRBJ2-5; D is unclear. This CDR3 contains 13 residues. Germline CDR1 SEHNR, CDR2 FQNEAQ (reference sequence). V was pared by 5 bases and J by 4 bases, with 11 bases between. The CDR3 DNA sequence: TGTGCCAGCAGCCCGCGGATAGGAGAGACCCAGTACTTC. Translated, it gives CASSPRIGETQYF. The full variable domain, in which reference TRBV7-9 and TRBJ2-5 provide the parts outside the CDR3, is DTGVSQNPRHKITKRGQNVTFRCDPISEHNRLYWYRQTLGQGPEFLTYFQNEAQLEKSRLLSDRFSAERPKGSFSTLEIQRTEQGDSAMYLCASSPRIGETQYFGPGTRLLVL.